The clone carrying this T cell receptor beta chain was seen once. Researchers took RNA transcripts and amplified the TCR beta CDR3 regions from them. The HTBI primer set served for first-round RT-PCR of the TCR CDR3. One entry per CDR3 protein results from TCRdb running MiXCR on the multiplex PCR reads. The sample yields more than 500,000 distinct CDR3 sequences, about 45% seen once. This entry comes from a study of T cells in Graves' hyperthyroidism and ophthalmopathy. This TCR was sampled from an adult woman with Graves' disease, either hyperthyroidism or ophthalmopathy (not recorded which). The sequencing sample was made of peripheral blood or thyroid tissue (not recorded which).

The CDR3: CASTTRRGYEQYF. The DNA for the CDR3 is TGTGCCAGCACCACGCGTAGAGGCTACGAGCAGTACTTC. The chain recombines TRBV6-1 with TRBJ2-7; D ambiguous. CDR1 and CDR2 from the germline V gene are MNHNS and SASEGT. This CDR3 has 13 amino acids. Trimming left V 7 bases short and J 3 bases short, with 13 bases between.